This TCR beta chain was obtained from a study of blood T cells in healthy people across ages. The second PCR ran roughly 6 to 11 cycles with a sample-barcoded 5' primer and J-beta primers. TCRdb re-analysed the 5' RACE reads in MiXCR, keeping a single row per CDR3 protein. The sample consists of 550,000 to 800,000 distinct CDR3 sequences, approximately 30% of them appearing once. In germline, CDR1 is SGHRS, CDR2 YFSETQ. CDR3 length: 14 residues. Regarding this clonotype: A read error is possible here, since a much larger clone lies one base away.

The chain combines TRBV5-1 with TRBJ1-6; TRBD1 agrees at 7 bases. The sample taken for sequencing was blood. This sequence originates from a woman aged 80 or over in good health. DNA for the CDR3: TGCGCCAGCAGCTTAACAGGGGCTGATTCACCCCCCCACTTT. It codes for CASSLTGADSPPHF. The full variable domain, rest sourced from reference TRBV5-1 and TRBJ1-6, is KAGVTQTPRYLIKTRGQQVTLSCSPISGHRSVSWYQQTPGQGLQFLFEYFSETQRNKGNFPGRFSGRQFSNSRSEMNVSTLELGDSALYLCASSLTGADSPPHFGNGTRLTVT.